The text below deals with one T cell receptor beta chain. The sample comes from a study of blood T cell repertoires in COVID-19. At the level of the study: Sample material is recorded as cDNA or gDNA derived from T cells, B-cell-depleted T cells, or PBMCs.

Methods used by the authors: Researchers report that nucleated cell counts were estimated from reference gene primer amplification. Assay: immunoSEQ multiplex PCR; the TCRdb copy retains only in-frame clones and omits some. That table gives V, J and clone size, and the DNA gave D and trimming. The data show roughly 51,000 clones, 90% to 95% seen once. CDR1 and CDR2 (germline): MNHEY, SMNVEV (reference sequence). The CDR3 sequence is 13 residues long. Trimming removed 6 bases at V and 5 bases at J, with 12 bases between. The TCR sequence derives from an older woman with active or convalescent COVID-19. Material: peripheral blood. V gene TRBV27 combines with J gene TRBJ2-3; possibly TRBD2 for D (6 bases). CDR3 protein: CASSLVEGDTQYF. DNA of the CDR3: TGTGCCAGCAGCTTAGTGGAGGGAGATACGCAGTATTTT.